This T cell receptor beta chain comes out of a study of cytomegalovirus exposure and HLA in healthy donors. About the study: A later analysis reported the 130 or so validation repertoires used the same platform as the 550 to 800 first-cohort repertoires. General study points: The study listed approximately 160 cytomegalovirus-associated TCR beta chains.

Using immunoSEQ multiplex PCR, the repertoire was profiled, and TCRdb retains in-frame clones only, with some absent. The sample shows approximately 98,000 clones, about 85% of them seen only once. Donors came from a validation cohort of 90 to 150 subjects, distinct from the first 666-subject cohort. The CDR3 is made up of 14 amino acids. V lost 4 bases to trimming and J lost 1 base, with 12 bases between them. The V gene's germline CDR1 is GTSNPN and CDR2 SVGIG (reference sequence). This clone has just a few counts. Its antigen is not identified. Specimen: PBMCs. This chain uses TRBV30 with TRBJ2-3; weak D call: TRBD1 (6 bases). The source of this sequence is a woman between 18 and 29 years old in good health and CMV-seronegative. CDR3: CAWNPGAGTDTQYF. DNA of the CDR3: TGTGCCTGGAACCCAGGGGCCGGCACAGATACGCAGTATTTT.